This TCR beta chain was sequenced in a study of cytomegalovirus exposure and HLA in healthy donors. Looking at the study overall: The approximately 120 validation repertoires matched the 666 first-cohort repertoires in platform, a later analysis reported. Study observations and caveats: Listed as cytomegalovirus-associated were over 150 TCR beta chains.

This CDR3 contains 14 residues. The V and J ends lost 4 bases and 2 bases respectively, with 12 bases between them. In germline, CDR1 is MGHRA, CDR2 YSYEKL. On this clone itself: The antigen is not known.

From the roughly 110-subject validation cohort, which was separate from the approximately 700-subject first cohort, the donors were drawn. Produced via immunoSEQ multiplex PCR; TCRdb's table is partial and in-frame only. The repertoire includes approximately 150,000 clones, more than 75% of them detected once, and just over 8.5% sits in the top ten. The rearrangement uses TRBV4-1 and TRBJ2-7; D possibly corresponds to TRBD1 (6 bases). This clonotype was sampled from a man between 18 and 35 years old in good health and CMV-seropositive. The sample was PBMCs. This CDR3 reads CASSLDSHTYEQYF. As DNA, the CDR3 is TGCGCCAGCAGCCTGGACAGTCATACCTACGAGCAGTACTTC.